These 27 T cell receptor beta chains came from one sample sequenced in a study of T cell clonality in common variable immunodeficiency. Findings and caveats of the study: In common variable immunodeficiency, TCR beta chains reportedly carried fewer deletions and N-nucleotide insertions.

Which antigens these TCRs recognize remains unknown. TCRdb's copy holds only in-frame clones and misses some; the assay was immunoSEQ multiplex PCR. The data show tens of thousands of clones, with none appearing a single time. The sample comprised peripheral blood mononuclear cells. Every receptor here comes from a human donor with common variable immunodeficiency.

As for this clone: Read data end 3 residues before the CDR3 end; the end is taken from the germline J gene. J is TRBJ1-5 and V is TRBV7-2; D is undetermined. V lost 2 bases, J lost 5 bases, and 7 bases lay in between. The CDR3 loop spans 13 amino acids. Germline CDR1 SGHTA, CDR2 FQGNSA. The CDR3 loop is CASSLSPDQPQHF. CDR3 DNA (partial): TGTGCCAGCAGCTTATCTCCGGATCAGCCC.

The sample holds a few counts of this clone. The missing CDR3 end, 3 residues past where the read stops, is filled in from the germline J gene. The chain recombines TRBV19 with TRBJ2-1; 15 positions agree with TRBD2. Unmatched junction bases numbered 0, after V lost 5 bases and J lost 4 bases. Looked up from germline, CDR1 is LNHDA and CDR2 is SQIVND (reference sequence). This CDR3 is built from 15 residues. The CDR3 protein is CASSGLAGGYNEQFF. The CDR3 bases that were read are TGTGCCAGTAGTGGACTAGCGGGGGGGTACAATGAG. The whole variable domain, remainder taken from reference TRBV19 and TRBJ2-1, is DGGITQSPKYLFRKEGQNVTLSCEQNLNHDAMYWYRQDPGQGLRLIYYSQIVNDFQKGDIAEGYSVSREKKESFPLTVTSAQKNPTAFYLCASSGLAGGYNEQFFGPGTRLTVL.

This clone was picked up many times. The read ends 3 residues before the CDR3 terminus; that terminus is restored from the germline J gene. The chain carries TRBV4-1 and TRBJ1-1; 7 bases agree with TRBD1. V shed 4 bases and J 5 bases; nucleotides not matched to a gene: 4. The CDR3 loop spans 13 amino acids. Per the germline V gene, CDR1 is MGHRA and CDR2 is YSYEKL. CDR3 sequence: CASSRGQSTEAFF. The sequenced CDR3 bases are TGCGCCAGCAGCCGGGGACAGAGTACTGAA.

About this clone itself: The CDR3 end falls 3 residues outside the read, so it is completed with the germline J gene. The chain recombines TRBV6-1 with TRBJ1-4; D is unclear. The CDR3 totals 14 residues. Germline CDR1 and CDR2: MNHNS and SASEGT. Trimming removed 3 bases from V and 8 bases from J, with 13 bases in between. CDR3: CASSEGRGGEKLFF. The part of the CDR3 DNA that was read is TGTGCCAGCAGTGAGGGGAGAGGCGGGGAAAAA.

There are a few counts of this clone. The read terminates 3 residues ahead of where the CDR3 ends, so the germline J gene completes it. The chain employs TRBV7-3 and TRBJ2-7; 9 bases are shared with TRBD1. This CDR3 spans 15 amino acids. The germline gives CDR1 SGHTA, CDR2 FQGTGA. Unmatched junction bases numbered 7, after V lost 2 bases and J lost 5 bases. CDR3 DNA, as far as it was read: TGTGCCAGCAGCTTACAGGGGACAGGGACGAACGAG. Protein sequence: CASSLQGTGTNE. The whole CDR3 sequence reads CASSLQGTGTNEQYF.

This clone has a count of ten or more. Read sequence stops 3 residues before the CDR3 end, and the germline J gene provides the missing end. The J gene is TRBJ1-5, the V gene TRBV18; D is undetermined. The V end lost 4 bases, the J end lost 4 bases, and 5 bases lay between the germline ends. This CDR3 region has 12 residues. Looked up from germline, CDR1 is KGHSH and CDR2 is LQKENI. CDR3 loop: CASSLPNQPQHF. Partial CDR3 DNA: TGTGCCAGCTCACTTCCGAATCAGCCC.

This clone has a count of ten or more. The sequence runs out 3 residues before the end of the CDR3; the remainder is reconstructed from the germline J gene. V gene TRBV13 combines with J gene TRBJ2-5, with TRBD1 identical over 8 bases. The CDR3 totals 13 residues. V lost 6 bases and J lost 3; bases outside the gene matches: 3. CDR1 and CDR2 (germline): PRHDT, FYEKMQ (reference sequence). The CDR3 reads CASRETGEETQYF. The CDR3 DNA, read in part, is TGTGCCAGCAGAGAGACAGGGGAAGAGACC. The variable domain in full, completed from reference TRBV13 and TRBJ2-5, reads AAGVIQSPRHLIKEKRETATLKCYPIPRHDTVYWYQQGPGQDPQFLISFYEKMQSDKGSIPDRFSAQQFSDYHSELNMSSLELGDSALYFCASRETGEETQYFGPGTRLLVL.

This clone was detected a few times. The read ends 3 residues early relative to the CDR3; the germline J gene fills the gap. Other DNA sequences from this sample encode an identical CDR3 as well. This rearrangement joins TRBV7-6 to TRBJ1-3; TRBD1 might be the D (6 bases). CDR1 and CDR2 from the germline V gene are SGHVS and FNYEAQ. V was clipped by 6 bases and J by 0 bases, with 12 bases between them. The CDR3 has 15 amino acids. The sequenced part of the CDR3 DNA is TGTGCCAGCAGGGAGGCGGACAGCTCTGGAAACACC. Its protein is CASREADSSGNT. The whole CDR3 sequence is CASREADSSGNTIYF.

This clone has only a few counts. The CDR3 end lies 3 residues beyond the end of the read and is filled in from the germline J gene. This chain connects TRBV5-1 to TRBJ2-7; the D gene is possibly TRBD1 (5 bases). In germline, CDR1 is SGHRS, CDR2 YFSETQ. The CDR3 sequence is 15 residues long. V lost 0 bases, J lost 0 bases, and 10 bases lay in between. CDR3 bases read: TGCGCCAGCAGCTTGGGACAGAAGATCTCCTACGAG. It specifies CASSLGQKISYE. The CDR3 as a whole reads CASSLGQKISYEQYF.

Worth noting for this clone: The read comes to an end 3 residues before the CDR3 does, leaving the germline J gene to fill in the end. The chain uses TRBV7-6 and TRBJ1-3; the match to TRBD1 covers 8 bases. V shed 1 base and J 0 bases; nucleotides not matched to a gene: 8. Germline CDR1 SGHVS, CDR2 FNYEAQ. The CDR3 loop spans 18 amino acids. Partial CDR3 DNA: TGTGCCAGCAGCTTAGGGAGACAGGGGAGAAGCTCTGGAAACACC. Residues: CASSLGRQGRSSGNT. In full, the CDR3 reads CASSLGRQGRSSGNTIYF.

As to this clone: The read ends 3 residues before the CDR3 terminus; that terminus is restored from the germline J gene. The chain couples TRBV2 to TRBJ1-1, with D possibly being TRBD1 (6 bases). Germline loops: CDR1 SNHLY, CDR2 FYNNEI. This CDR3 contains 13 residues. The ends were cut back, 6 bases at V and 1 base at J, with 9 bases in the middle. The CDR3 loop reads CASRGGQNTEAFF. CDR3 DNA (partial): TGTGCCAGCAGAGGGGGACAGAACACTGAA.

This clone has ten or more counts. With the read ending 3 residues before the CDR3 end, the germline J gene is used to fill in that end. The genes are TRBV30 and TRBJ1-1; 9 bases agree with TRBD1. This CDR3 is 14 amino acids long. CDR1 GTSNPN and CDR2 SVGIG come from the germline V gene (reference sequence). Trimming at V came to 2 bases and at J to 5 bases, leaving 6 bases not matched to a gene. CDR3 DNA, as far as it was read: TGTGCCTGGAGTCGGGACAGGGTTCGAACTGAA. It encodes CAWSRDRVRTE. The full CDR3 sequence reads CAWSRDRVRTEAFF.

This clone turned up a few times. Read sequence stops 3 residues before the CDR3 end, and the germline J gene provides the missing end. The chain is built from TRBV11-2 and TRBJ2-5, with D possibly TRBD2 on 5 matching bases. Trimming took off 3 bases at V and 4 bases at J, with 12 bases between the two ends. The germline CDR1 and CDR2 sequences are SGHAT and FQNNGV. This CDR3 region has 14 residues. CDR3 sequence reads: CASSFGEVRETQYF. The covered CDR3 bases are TGTGCCAGCAGCTTCGGGGAAGTCAGAGAGACC.

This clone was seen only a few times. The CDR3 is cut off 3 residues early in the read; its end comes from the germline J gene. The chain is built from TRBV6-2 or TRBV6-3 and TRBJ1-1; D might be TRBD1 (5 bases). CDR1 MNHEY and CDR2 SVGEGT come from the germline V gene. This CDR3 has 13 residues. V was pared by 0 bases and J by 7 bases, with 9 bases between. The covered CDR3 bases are TGTGCCAGCAGTTACTCCTGGGGGGTTGAA. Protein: CASSYSWGVE. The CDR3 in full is CASSYSWGVEAFF.

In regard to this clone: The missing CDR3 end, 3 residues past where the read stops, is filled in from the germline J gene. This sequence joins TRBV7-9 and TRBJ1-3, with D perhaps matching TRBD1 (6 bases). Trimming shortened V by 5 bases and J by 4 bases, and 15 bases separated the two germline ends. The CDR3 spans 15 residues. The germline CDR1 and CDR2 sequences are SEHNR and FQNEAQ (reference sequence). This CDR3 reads CASSQTQGRGNTIYF. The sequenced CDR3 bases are TGTGCCAGCAGCCAAACCCAGGGGCGCGGAAACACC.

CDR3 in amino acids: CASRLAGAYEQYF. The CDR3 DNA, read in part, is TGTGCCAGCCGGCTAGCGGGGGCCTACGAG. This chain connects TRBV7-2 to TRBJ2-7; TRBD2 matches 10 bases. From the germline J gene comes the end of the CDR3, since the read stops 3 residues before it. The germline V gene has CDR1 SGHTA and CDR2 FQGNSA. The CDR3 consists of 13 residues. Unmatched junction bases numbered 3, after V lost 8 bases and J lost 2 bases.

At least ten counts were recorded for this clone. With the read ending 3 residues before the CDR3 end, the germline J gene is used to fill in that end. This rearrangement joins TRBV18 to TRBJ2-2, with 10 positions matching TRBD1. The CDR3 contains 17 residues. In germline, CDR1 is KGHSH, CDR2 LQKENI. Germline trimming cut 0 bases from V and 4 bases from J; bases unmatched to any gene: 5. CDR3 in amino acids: CASSPPQTGGLTGELFF. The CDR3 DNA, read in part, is TGTGCCAGCTCACCACCTCAGACAGGGGGCCTCACCGGGGAG.

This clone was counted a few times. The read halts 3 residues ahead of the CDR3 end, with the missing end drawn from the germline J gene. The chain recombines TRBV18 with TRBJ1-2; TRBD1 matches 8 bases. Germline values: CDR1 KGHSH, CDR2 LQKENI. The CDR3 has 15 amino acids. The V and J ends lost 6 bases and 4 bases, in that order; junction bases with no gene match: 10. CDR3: CASSPAGQGAYGYTF. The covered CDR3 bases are TGTGCCAGCTCGCCGGCCGGGCAGGGGGCCTATGGC.

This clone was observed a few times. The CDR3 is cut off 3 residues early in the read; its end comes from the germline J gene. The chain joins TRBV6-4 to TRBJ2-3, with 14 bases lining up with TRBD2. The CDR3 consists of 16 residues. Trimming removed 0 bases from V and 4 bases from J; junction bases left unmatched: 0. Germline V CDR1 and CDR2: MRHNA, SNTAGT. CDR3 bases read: TGTGCCAGCAGTGACTCGACTAGCGGGGGGGCAGATACG. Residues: CASSDSTSGGADT. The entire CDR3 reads CASSDSTSGGADTQYF.

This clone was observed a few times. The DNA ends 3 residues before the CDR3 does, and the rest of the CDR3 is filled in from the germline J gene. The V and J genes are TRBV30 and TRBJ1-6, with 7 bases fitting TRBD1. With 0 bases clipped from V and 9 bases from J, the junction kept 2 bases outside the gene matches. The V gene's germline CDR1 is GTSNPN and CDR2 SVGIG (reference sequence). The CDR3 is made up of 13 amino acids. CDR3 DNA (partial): TGTGCCTGGAGTGTACAGGGGTTTTCACCC. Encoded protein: CAWSVQGFSP. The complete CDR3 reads CAWSVQGFSPLHF.

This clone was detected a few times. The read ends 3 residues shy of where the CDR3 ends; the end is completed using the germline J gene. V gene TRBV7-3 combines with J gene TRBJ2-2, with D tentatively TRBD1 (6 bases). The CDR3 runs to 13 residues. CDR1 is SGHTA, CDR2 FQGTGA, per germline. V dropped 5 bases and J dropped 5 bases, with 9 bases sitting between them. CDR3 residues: CASSPGTTGELFF. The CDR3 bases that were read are TGTGCCAGCAGCCCAGGGACAACCGGGGAG. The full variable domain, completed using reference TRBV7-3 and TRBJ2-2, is GAGVSQTPSNKVTEKGKYVELRCDPISGHTALYWYRQSLGQGPEFLIYFQGTGAADDSGLPNDRFFAVRPEGSVSTLKIQRTERGDSAVYLCASSPGTTGELFFGEGSRLTVL.

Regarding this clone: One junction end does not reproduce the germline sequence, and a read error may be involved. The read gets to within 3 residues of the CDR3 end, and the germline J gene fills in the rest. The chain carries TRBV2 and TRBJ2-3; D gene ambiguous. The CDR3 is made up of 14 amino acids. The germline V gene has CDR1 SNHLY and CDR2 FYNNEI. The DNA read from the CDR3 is TGTGCCAGCATTGAAAACTCTCCCACAGATACG. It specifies CASIENSPTDT. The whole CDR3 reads CASIENSPTDTQYF.

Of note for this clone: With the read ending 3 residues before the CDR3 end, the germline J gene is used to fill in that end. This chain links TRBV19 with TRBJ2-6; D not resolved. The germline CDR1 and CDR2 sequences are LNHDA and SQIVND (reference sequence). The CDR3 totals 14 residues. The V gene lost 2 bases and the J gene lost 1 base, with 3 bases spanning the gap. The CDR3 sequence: CASSIRSGANVLTF. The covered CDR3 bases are TGTGCCAGTAGTATACGTTCTGGGGCCAACGTC.

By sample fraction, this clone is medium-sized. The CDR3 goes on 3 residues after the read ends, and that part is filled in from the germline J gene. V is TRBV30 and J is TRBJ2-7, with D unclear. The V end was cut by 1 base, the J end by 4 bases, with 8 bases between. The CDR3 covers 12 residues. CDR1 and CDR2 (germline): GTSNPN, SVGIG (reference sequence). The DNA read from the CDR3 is TGTGCCTGGAGTGAGACAAGATACGAG. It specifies CAWSETRYE. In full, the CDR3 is CAWSETRYEQYF.

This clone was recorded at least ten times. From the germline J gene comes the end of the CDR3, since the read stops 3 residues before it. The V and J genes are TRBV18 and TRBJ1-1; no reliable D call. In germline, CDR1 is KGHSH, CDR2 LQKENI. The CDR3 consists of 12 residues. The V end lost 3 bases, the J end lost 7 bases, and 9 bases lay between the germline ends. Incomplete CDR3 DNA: TGTGCCAGCTCACCTAGATCTGATGAA. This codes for CASSPRSDE. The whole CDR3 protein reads CASSPRSDEAFF. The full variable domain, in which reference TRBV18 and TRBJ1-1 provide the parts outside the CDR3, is NAGVMQNPRHLVRRRGQEARLRCSPMKGHSHVYWYRQLPEEGLKFMVYLQKENIIDESGMPKERFSAEFPKEGPSILRIQQVVRGDSAAYFCASSPRSDEAFFGQGTRLTVV.

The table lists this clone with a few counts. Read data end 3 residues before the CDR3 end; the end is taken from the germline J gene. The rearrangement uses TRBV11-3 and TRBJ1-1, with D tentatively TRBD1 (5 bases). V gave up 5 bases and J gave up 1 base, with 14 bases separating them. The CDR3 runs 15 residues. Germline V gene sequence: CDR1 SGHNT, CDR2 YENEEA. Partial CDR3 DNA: TGTGCCAGCAGCCCCCGGGACGGGGGGAACACTGAA. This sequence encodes CASSPRDGGNTE. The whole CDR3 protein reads CASSPRDGGNTEAFF.

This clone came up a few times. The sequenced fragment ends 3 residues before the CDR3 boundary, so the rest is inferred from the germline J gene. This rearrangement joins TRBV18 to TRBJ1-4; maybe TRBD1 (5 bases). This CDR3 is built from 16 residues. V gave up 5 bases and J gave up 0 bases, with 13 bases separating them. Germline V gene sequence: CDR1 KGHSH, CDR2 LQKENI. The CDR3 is CASSFRQTSTNEKLFF. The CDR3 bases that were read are TGTGCCAGCTCATTCCGACAGACATCAACTAATGAAAAA.